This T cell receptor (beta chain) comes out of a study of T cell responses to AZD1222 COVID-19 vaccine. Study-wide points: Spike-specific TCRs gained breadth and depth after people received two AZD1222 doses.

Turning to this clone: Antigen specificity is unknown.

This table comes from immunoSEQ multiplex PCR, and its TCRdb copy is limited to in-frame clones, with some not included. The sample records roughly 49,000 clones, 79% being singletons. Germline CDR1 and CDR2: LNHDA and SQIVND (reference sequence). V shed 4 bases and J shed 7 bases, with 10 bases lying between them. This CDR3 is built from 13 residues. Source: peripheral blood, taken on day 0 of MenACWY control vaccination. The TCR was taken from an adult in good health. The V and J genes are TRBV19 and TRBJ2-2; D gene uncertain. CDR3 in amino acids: CASSKSFDGELFF. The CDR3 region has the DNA TGTGCCAGTAGTAAGTCTTTCGACGGGGAGCTGTTTTTT.